Listed below are T cell receptor beta chains from one sample, sequenced in a study of Graves' ophthalmopathy and Graves' hyperthyroidism. From the multiplex PCR reads, TCRdb called clonotypes with MiXCR, one entry per CDR3 protein. The table lists about 740,000 distinct CDR3 sequences, 35% to 50% of them singletons. The sequenced material came from peripheral blood. The source of these receptors is an adult man with Graves' ophthalmopathy. The CDR3 runs from the conserved cysteine through the conserved F or W. A D gene is named only where the DNA matches it firmly. Size is stated for part of the rows, as once, few or many counts, or as a class when the clone is expanded.

>few|NA|TRBJ1-2|TRBV7-9
TGTGCCAGCAGCTTAGGGACGGCTTCCATCTATGGCTACACCTTC
CASSLGTASIYGYTF
>few|TRBD2|TRBJ2-5|TRBV5-1
TGTGCCAGCAGCCAAGTCCAGGGAAAAGCGGGACCTGACGAGACCCAGTACTTC
CASSQVQGKAGPDETQYF
>many|TRBD1|TRBJ1-2|TRBV24-1
TGTGCCACCAGTGATAATCGGTCAGGGGGCTATGGCTACACCTTC
CATSDNRSGGYGYTF
>NA|NA|TRBJ1-2|TRBV20-1
TGCAGTGCTCTCGGCGGGGGCCATGGCTACACCTTC
CSALGGGHGYTF
>many|NA|TRBJ1-1|TRBV2
TGTGCCAGCAGTCCCAAGGCCAGCGAAGCTTTCTTT
CASSPKASEAFF
>NA|NA|TRBJ1-1|TRBV19
TGTGCTACGAGTCCCCTTCCGTTGGGTGCTGAAGCTTTCTTT
CATSPLPLGAEAFF
>NA|NA|TRBJ1-2|TRBV7-2
TGTGCCAGCAGCTTAGGAGCTACTAACTATGGCTACACCTTC
CASSLGATNYGYTF
>few|NA|TRBJ1-1|TRBV6-1
TGTGCCAGCAGTGAGAAAGGACCGTCAACTGAAGCTTTCTTT
CASSEKGPSTEAFF
>few|NA|TRBJ1-4|TRBV20-1
TGCAGTGCTAGTCGTGGGACAACTAATGAAAAACTGTTTTTT
CSASRGTTNEKLFF
>NA|NA|TRBJ1-6|TRBV6-5
TGTGCCAGCAGTTACGAGGGGTCCTATAATTCACCCATCCACTTT
CASSYEGSYNSPIHF
>few|NA|TRBJ1-4|TRBV6-1
TGTGCCAGCAGCCCTTTGGGTAATGAAAAACTGTTTTTT
CASSPLGNEKLFF
>NA|NA|TRBJ1-1|TRBV4-3
TGCGCCAGCAGCCAAGACGGGGGATTGTTGAACACTGAAGCTTTCTTT
CASSQDGGLLNTEAFF
>NA|NA|TRBJ1-6|TRBV11-1
TGTGCCAGCAGCTTTAGGGGACGATATTCACCCCTCCACTTT
CASSFRGRYSPLHF
>NA|NA|TRBJ1-5|TRBV9
TGTGCCAGCAGCGTAGCTGGAGTAACGGGACCCTATAGCAATCAGCCCCAGCATTTT
CASSVAGVTGPYSNQPQHF